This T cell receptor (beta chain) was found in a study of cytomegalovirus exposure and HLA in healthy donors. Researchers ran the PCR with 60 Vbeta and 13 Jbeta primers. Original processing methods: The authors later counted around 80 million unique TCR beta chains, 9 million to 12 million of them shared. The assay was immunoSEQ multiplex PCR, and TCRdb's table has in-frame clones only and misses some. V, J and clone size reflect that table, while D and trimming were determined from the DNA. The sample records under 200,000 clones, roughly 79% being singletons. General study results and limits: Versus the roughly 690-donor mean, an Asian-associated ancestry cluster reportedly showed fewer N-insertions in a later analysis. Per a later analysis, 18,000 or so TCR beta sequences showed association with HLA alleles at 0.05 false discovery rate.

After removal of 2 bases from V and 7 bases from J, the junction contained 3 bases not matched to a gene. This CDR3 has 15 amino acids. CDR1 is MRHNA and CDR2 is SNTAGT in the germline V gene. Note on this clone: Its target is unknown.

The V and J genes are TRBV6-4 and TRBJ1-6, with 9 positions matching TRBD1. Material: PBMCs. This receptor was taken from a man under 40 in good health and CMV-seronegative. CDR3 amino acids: CASSDTGGWNSPLHF. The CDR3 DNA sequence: TGTGCCAGCAGTGACACAGGGGGCTGGAATTCACCCCTCCACTTT.